Here is one T cell receptor beta chain with its context. Its antigen is still unknown. Primers for the PCR totalled 60 Vbeta and 13 Jbeta. TCRdb's table, derived via immunoSEQ multiplex PCR, lists solely in-frame clones and lacks some. The table records around 150,000 clones, around three quarters of them present only once. The sample belongs to a study of cytomegalovirus exposure and HLA in healthy donors. Study-wide results and caveats: Reportedly, fewer N-insertions than the approximately 690-donor mean appeared in an Asian-associated ancestry cluster in a later analysis. Earlier findings revealed that most TCR beta V segments proved productive either about 87% or about 30% of the time.

The clonotype comes from a man aged 40-49 years in good health and CMV-seropositive. The sequenced sample consisted of PBMCs.

Here the CDR3 reads CASSPGPVTDTQYF. Here the CDR3 DNA reads TGTGCCAGCAGCCCGGGTCCGGTCACCGATACGCAGTATTTT. The chain employs TRBV7-7 and TRBJ2-3; D is uncertain. The CDR3 runs to 14 residues. The V end was cut by 5 bases, the J end by 6 bases, with 15 bases between. Germline CDR1 is SSHAT and CDR2 is FNYEAQ (reference sequence).